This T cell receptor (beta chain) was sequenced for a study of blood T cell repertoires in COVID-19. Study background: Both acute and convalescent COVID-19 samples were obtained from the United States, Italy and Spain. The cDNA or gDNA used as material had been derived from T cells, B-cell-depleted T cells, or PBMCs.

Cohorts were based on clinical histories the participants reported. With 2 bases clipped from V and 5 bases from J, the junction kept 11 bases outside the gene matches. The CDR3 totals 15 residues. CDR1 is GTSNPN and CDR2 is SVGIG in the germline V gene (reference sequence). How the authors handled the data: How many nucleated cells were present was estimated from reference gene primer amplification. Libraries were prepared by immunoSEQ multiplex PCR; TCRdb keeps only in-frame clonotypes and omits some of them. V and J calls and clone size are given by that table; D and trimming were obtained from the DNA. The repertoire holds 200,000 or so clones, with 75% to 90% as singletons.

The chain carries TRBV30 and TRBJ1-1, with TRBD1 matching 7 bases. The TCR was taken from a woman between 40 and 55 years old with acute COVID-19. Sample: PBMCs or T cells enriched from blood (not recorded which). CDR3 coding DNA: TGTGCCTGGAGTCCCTGGGCAGGGGGTGGGACTGAAGCTTTCTTT. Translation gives CAWSPWAGGGTEAFF.